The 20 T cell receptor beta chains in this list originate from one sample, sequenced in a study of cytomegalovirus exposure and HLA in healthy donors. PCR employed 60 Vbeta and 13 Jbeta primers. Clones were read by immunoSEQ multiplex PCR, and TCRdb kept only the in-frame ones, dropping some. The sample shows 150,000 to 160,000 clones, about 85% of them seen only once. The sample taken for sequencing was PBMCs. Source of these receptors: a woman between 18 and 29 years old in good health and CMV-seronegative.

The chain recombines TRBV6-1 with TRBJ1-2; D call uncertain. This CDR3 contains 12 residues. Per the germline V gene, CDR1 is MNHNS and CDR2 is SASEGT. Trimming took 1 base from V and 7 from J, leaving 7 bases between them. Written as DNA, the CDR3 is TGTGCCAGCAGTGAAGGGTCGAGTGGCTACACCTTC. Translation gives CASSEGSSGYTF.

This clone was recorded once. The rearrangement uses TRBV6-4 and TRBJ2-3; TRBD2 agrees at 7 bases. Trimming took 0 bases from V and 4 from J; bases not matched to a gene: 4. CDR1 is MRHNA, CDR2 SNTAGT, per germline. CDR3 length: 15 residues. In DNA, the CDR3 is TGTGCCAGCAGTGACTCCGAGGGAGGGGCAGATACGCAGTATTTT. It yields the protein CASSDSEGGADTQYF.

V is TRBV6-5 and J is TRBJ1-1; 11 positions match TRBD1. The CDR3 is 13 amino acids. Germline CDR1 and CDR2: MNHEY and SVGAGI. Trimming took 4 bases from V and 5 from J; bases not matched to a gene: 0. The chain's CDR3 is CASSWDRGTEAFF. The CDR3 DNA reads TGTGCCAGCAGTTGGGACAGGGGGACTGAAGCTTTCTTT.

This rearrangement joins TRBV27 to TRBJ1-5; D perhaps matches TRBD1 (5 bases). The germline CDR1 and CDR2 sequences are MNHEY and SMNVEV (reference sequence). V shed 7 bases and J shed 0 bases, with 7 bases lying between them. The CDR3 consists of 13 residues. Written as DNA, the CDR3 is TGTGCCAGCACGGGGGGTAGCAATCAGCCCCAGCATTTT. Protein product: CASTGGSNQPQHF.

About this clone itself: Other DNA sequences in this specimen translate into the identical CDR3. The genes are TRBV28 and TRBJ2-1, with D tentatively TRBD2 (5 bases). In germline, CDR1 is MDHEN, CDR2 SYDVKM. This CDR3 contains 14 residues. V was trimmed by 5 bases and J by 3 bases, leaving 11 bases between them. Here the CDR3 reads CASSPTGFYNEQFF. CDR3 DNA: TGTGCCAGCAGTCCCACGGGGTTCTACAATGAGCAGTTCTTC. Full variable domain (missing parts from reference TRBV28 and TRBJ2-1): DVKVTQSSRYLVKRTGEKVFLECVQDMDHENMFWYRQDPGLGLRLIYFSYDVKMKEKGDIPEGYSVSREKKERFSLILESASTNQTSMYLCASSPTGFYNEQFFGPGTRLTVL.

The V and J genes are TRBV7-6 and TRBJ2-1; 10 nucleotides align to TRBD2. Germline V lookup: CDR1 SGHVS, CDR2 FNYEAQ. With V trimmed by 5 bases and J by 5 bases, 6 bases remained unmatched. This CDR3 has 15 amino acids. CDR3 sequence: CASSQRTSGHNEQFF. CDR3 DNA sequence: TGTGCCAGCAGCCAGCGGACTAGCGGACACAATGAGCAGTTCTTC.

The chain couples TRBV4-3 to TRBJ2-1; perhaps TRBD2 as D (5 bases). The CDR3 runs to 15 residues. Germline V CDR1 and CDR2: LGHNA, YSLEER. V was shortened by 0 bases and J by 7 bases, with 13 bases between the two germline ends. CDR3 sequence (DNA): TGCGCCAGCAGCCAAGATCCGTTTCGGGAAAATGAGCAGTTCTTC. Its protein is CASSQDPFRENEQFF.

The CDR3 region is CAISEAANYGYTF. The CDR3 DNA reads TGTGCCATCAGTGAGGCGGCAAACTATGGCTACACCTTC. The gene calls are TRBV10-3 and TRBJ1-2; D remains ambiguous. V shed 2 bases and J shed 2 bases, with 6 bases lying between them. The CDR3 is 13 residues long. The germline V gene has CDR1 ENHRY and CDR2 SYGVKD.

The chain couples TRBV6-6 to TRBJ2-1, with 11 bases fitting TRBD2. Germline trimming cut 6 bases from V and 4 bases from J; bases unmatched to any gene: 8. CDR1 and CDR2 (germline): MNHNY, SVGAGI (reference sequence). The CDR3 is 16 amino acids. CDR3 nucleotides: TGTGCCAGCAGCAGTTCCGGGACTAGCGGATACAATGAGCAGTTCTTC. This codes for CASSSSGTSGYNEQFF.

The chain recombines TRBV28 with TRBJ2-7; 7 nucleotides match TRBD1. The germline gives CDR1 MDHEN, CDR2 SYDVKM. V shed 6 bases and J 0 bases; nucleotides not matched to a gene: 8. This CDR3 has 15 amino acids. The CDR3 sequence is CASRAPGQSSYEQYF. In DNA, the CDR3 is TGTGCCAGCAGGGCTCCGGGACAGAGCTCCTACGAGCAGTACTTC.

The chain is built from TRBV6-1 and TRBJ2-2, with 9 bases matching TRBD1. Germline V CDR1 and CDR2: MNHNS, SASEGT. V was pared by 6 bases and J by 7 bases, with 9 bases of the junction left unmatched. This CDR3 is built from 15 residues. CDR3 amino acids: CASSSQGATVGELFF. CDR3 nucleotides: TGTGCCAGCAGCTCACAGGGGGCGACCGTCGGGGAGCTGTTTTTT.

CDR3 region: CSVPGLAGGPYWNEQFF. In DNA, the CDR3 is TGCAGCGTTCCGGGACTAGCGGGAGGGCCGTATTGGAATGAGCAGTTCTTC. The chain joins TRBV29-1 to TRBJ2-1; 16 nucleotides line up with TRBD2. The CDR3 runs 17 residues. Trimming removed 5 bases from V and 7 bases from J; junction bases left unmatched: 11. CDR1 and CDR2 (germline): SQVTM, ANQGSEA.

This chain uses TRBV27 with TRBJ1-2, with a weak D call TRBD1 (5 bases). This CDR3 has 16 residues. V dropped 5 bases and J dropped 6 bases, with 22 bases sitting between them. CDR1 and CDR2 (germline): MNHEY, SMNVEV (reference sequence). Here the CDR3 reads CASSPLGGEPTDGYTF. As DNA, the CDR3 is TGTGCCAGCAGTCCCCTGGGGGGGGAACCGACTGATGGCTACACCTTC.

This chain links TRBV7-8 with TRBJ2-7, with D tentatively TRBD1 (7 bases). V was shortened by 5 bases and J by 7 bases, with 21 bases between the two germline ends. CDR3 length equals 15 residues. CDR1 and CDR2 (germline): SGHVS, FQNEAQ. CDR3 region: CASSLRDRSLREQYF. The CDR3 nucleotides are TGTGCCAGCAGCCTGCGGGACAGATCTTTGAGGGAGCAGTACTTC.

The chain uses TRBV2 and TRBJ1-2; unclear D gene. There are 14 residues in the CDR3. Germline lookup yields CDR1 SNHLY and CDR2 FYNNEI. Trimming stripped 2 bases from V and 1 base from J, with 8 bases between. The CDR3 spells CASSERTDNYGYTF. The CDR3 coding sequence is TGTGCCAGCAGTGAAAGAACAGATAACTATGGCTACACCTTC.

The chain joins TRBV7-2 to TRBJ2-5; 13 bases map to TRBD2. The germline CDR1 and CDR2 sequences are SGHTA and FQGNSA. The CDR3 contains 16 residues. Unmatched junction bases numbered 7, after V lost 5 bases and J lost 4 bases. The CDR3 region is CASSPGLAGAGETQYF. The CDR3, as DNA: TGTGCCAGCAGCCCCGGACTAGCGGGAGCAGGAGAGACCCAGTACTTC.

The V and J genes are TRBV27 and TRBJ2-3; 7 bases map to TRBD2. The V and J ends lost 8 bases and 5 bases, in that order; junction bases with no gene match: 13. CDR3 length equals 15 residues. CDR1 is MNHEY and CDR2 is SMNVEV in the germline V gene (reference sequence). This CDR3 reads CASGPRAGVGDTQYF. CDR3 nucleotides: TGTGCCAGCGGCCCGAGGGCGGGAGTAGGAGATACGCAGTATTTT.

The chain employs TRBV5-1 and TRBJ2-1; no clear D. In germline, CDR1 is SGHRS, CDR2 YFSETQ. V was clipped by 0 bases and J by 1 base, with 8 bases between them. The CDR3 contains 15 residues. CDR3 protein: CASSLEAGSYNEQFF. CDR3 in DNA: TGCGCCAGCAGCTTGGAGGCAGGATCCTACAATGAGCAGTTCTTC.

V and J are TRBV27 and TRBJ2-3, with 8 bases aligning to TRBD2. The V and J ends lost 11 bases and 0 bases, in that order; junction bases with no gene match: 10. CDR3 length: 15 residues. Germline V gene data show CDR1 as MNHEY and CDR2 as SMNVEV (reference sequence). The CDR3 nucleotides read TGTGCCCCCGGGGCTAGCGGGCCTAGCACAGATACGCAGTATTTT. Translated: CAPGASGPSTDTQYF.

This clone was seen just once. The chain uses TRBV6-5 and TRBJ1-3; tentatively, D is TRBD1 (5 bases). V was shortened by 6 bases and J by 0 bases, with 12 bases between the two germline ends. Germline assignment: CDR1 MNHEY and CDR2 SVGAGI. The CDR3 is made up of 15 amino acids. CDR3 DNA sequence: TGTGCCAGCAGGGGGGAGGGGATCTCTGGAAACACCATATATTTT. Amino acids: CASRGEGISGNTIYF.